The 3 T cell receptor beta chains below come from one sample, sequenced in a study of CD8 T cells in Susac syndrome. About 0.45 to 1 ug RNA was reverse transcribed with random hexamers. Using its own MiXCR run on the immunoSEQ multiplex PCR reads, TCRdb lists one record per CDR3 protein. The table records some 120,000 distinct CDR3 sequences, more than 90% of them present only once. Sequenced sample: CD4+ T cells from PBMCs. Every receptor here comes from a human donor in good health.

The genes are TRBV12-3 or TRBV12-4 and TRBJ2-7, with 10 nucleotides matching TRBD2. The J segment lost 4 bases and the V segment lost 7 bases, leaving 7 bases of the junction unmatched. The CDR3 is 14 amino acids. CDR3 coding DNA: TGTGCCAGCAAAACCGGACTAGCGGAGTACGAGCAGTACTTC. Amino acids: CASKTGLAEYEQYF.

This clonotype was found once. The chain is built from TRBV6-5 and TRBJ2-7; the D gene is possibly TRBD2 (5 bases). This CDR3 comprises 14 residues. V shed 6 bases and J shed 6 bases, with 18 bases lying between them. CDR1 and CDR2 from the germline V gene are MNHEY and SVGAGI. The CDR3 DNA is TGTGCCAGCAGAAGGGAGCTGGAGAGGCGCGAGCAGTACTTC. Amino acid sequence: CASRRELERREQYF.

The genes are TRBV18 and TRBJ2-7, with D tentatively TRBD2 (5 bases). The germline gives CDR1 KGHSH, CDR2 LQKENI. CDR3 length: 13 amino acids. V lost 5 bases and J 4 bases, leaving 12 bases between the germline ends. Here the CDR3 reads CASSRGPPYEQYF. The CDR3 region has the DNA TGTGCCAGCTCAAGAGGGCCTCCATACGAGCAGTACTTC. Combining the CDR3 with reference TRBV18 and TRBJ2-7 gives the whole variable domain NAGVMQNPRHLVRRRGQEARLRCSPMKGHSHVYWYRQLPEEGLKFMVYLQKENIIDESGMPKERFSAEFPKEGPSILRIQQVVRGDSAAYFCASSRGPPYEQYFGPGTRLTVT.